Described below is a single TCR beta chain sequence and its context. Its antigen is unidentified. This CDR3 region has 12 residues. Germline CDR1 MDHEN, CDR2 SYDVKM. V was pared by 8 bases and J by 8 bases, with 7 bases of the junction left unmatched. This specimen comes from a study of a mutant IDH1 vaccine in newly diagnosed glioma. Only in-frame clones appear in the TCRdb table, and some are missing; sequencing was by immunoSEQ multiplex PCR. The data hold over 35,000 clones, with more than 80% observed a single time. Time point: week 23, last vaccination. Doses comprised 300 ug of mutant IDH1 20-mer peptide each, plus topical imiquimod.

The TCR originated in a man aged 40-50 years with glioma. The gene calls are TRBV28 and TRBJ1-2; TRBD1 matches at 8 bases. Sequenced material: PBMCs, taken from a glioma patient whose treatment included an IDH1 peptide vaccine. The CDR3 bases are TGTGCCAGCGTTCAGGGGGCGAGGGGCTACACCTTC. Its protein product is CASVQGARGYTF.